Given below is one TCR beta chain in context. Clones were sequenced by immunoSEQ multiplex PCR, and TCRdb holds only the in-frame ones, with some missing. The sample includes some 10,000 clones, 30% to 35% of them seen just once. This record belongs to a study of graft-versus-host responses after intestinal transplantation. The study, taken as a whole, reports: Circulating GvH clones peaking coincided with falling HvG clones soon after transplant. GvH clones occurred in recipient marrow; some first appeared in ileum or blood.

Around 200,000 CFSE-labeled responder cells were plated with around 200,000 irradiated, violet-dye-labeled stimulator cells. CD3+CD4+ and CD3+CD8+ responders that were proliferating and CFSE-low were sorted post-reaction. From germline, CDR1 is MNHEY and CDR2 SMNVEV (reference sequence). V lost 1 base to trimming and J lost 2 bases, with 12 bases between them. CDR3 length equals 15 residues. The TCR originated in a human patient who was an organ donor for intestinal transplantation. The chain has TRBV27 and TRBJ2-7, with D uncertain. The starting material was alloreactive CD4+ T cells from a mixed lymphocyte reaction culture, obtained before transplantation. The subset is: CFSE-low proliferating T cells sorted from roughly six-day pre-transplant mixed lymphocyte reaction (GvH or HvG direction). The CDR3 DNA is TGTGCCAGCAGTTTATTTTTTACGGGCACCTACGAGCAGTACTTC. As protein: CASSLFFTGTYEQYF.